The 24 T cell receptor beta chains given below trace back to one sample, sequenced in a study of control samples from healthy donors and cancer patients. Data came from immunoSEQ multiplex PCR; TCRdb stores just in-frame clones and leaves some out. The sample includes approximately 180,000 clones, 80% to 95% of them seen just once. The specimen sequenced was blood. The receptor set was obtained from a woman between 40 and 50 years old in good health.

The chain uses TRBV24-1 and TRBJ1-2, with D possibly being TRBD1 (5 bases). The CDR3 extends over 14 amino acids. Germline values: CDR1 KGHDR, CDR2 SFDVKD. V was clipped by 3 bases and J by 8 bases, with 15 bases between them. The CDR3 bases are TGTGCCACCAGTGATCCTACAGGAGACTCGGGCTACACCTTC. This gives the protein CATSDPTGDSGYTF.

V usage is TRBV5-1 and J usage is TRBJ1-2; 10 bases align to TRBD1. Germline CDR1 is SGHRS and CDR2 is YFSETQ. J was trimmed by 6 bases and V by 1 base; bases with no gene match: 6. The CDR3 covers 15 residues. In DNA form, the CDR3 reads TGCGCCAGCAGCTTGTCGAGGACAGGGGGGAATGGCTACACCTTC. Encoded protein: CASSLSRTGGNGYTF.

The gene calls are TRBV19 and TRBJ1-1; 7 bases are a match to TRBD1. The V gene end was trimmed by 5 bases and the J gene end by 8 bases; junction bases not matched to a gene: 14. Looked up from germline, CDR1 is LNHDA and CDR2 is SQIVND (reference sequence). The CDR3 totals 15 residues. CDR3 amino acids: CASSDRQGFPPEAFF. The DNA of the CDR3 is TGTGCCAGTAGTGATCGACAGGGATTCCCACCCGAAGCTTTCTTT.

V gene TRBV7-2 combines with J gene TRBJ2-5, with 13 bases lining up with TRBD2. CDR1 and CDR2 from the germline V gene are SGHTA and FQGNSA. After removal of 1 base from V and 10 bases from J, the junction contained 6 bases not matched to a gene. This CDR3 spans 15 amino acids. CDR3 coding DNA: TGTGCCAGCAGCTTAGGACTAGCGGGGGGTTCGGACCAGTACTTC. Its translation is CASSLGLAGGSDQYF.

The V gene is TRBV6-5, the J gene TRBJ1-2; TRBD1 matches at 7 bases. Germline V gives CDR1 MNHEY, CDR2 SVGAGI. Trimming removed 4 bases from V and 6 bases from J; junction bases left unmatched: 8. This CDR3 is 14 amino acids long. Here the CDR3 DNA reads TGTGCCAGCAGTTCCCGGACAGGAGACGATGGCTACACCTTC. The encoded protein is CASSSRTGDDGYTF.

The V gene is TRBV5-6, the J gene TRBJ2-6; D unresolved. Germline assignment: CDR1 SGHDT and CDR2 YYEEEE. Trimming took off 1 base at V and 0 bases at J, with 14 bases between the two ends. The CDR3 loop spans 18 amino acids. CDR3: CASSLKGSHLSGANVLTF. As DNA, the CDR3 is TGTGCCAGCAGCTTGAAAGGGTCTCACCTCTCTGGGGCCAACGTCCTGACTTTC.

The CDR3 DNA reads as TGTGCCAGCCACAGGCCTGGCACCTACAATGAGCAGTTCTTC. Translation gives CASHRPGTYNEQFF. This chain connects TRBV27 to TRBJ2-1; perhaps TRBD1 as D (5 bases). With 8 bases removed from V and 2 bases from J, the gap between germline ends came to 13 bases. The CDR3 contains 14 residues. Per the germline V gene, CDR1 is MNHEY and CDR2 is SMNVEV (reference sequence).

This chain links TRBV20-1 with TRBJ1-3; D uncertain. This CDR3 contains 11 residues. Germline V CDR1 and CDR2: DFQATT, SNEGSKA (reference sequence). The V end was cut by 0 bases, the J end by 9 bases, with 6 bases between. DNA of the CDR3: TGCAGTGCTAGAGACCCCCCCACCATATATTTT. It yields the protein CSARDPPTIYF.

The genes are TRBV6-5 and TRBJ2-7; 9 bases agree with TRBD2. V trimming: 5 bases; J trimming: 4 bases; junction bases outside the gene matches: 6. The germline CDR1 and CDR2 sequences are MNHEY and SVGAGI. The CDR3 is made up of 14 amino acids. CDR3 nucleotide sequence: TGTGCCAGCAGTCCCGGGACTAGCCAATACGAGCAGTACTTC. It translates to CASSPGTSQYEQYF.

The J gene is TRBJ1-1, the V gene TRBV27, with 12 positions matching TRBD1. CDR3 length: 17 residues. Germline loops: CDR1 MNHEY, CDR2 SMNVEV (reference sequence). The V segment lost 5 bases and the J segment 1 base; nucleotides outside the gene matches: 8. The CDR3 reads CASSPGTGGFSNTEAFF. CDR3 in DNA: TGTGCCAGCAGTCCCGGGACAGGGGGCTTCTCGAACACTGAAGCTTTCTTT.

V and J are TRBV15 and TRBJ2-3; no firm D call. Germline-derived CDR1 and CDR2 are LNHNV and YYDKDF (reference sequence). V lost 3 bases, J lost 0 bases, and 7 bases lay in between. The CDR3 runs 14 residues. CDR3 sequence reads: CATSRAGSTDTQYF. The CDR3 DNA follows: TGTGCCACCAGCAGGGCTGGAAGCACAGATACGCAGTATTTT.

CDR3 sequence reads: CASSFGAVDHNSPLHF. The CDR3 coding sequence is TGTGCCAGCAGTTTTGGGGCTGTGGATCATAATTCACCCCTCCACTTT. The rearrangement links TRBV27 to TRBJ1-6, with D tentatively TRBD1 (5 bases). V was pared by 3 bases and J by 5 bases, with 14 bases between. CDR1 is MNHEY, CDR2 SMNVEV, per germline (reference sequence). The CDR3 sequence is 16 residues long.

This clone was detected once. V is TRBV6-5 and J is TRBJ1-2; D is possibly TRBD1 (6 bases). V was shortened by 7 bases and J by 6 bases, with 12 bases between the two germline ends. The CDR3 runs 12 residues. Per the germline V gene, CDR1 is MNHEY and CDR2 is SVGAGI. This chain's CDR3 is CASTQNRDGYTF. Written as DNA, the CDR3 is TGTGCCAGCACCCAAAACAGGGATGGCTACACCTTC.

The rearrangement uses TRBV29-1 and TRBJ1-1; no definite D call. The germline V gene has CDR1 SQVTM and CDR2 ANQGSEA. This CDR3 comprises 17 residues. The V end lost 1 base, the J end lost 3 bases, and 21 bases lay between the germline ends. The CDR3 loop reads CSVEARPRGVSDTEAFF. The CDR3, as DNA: TGCAGCGTTGAAGCCCGTCCCCGGGGAGTTTCGGACACTGAAGCTTTCTTT.

This chain uses TRBV18 with TRBJ1-3, with D uncertain. This CDR3 contains 16 residues. CDR1 is KGHSH, CDR2 LQKENI, per germline. The V end lost 3 bases, the J end lost 0 bases, and 12 bases lay between the germline ends. The DNA for the CDR3 is TGTGCCAGCTCACCCCAGCGGGGAGGCTCTGGAAACACCATATATTTT. It codes for CASSPQRGGSGNTIYF.

Concerning this clone itself: One end of the junction is discordant with germline, which a read error may explain. The V call is TRBV2, the J call TRBJ2-5; 7 nucleotides agree with TRBD2. Germline lookup yields CDR1 SNHLY and CDR2 FYNNEI. CDR3 size: 15 residues. As DNA, the CDR3 is TGTGCCAGCAGTGAGGGGACTACCAACCAGGAGACCCAGTACTTC. Amino acids: CASSEGTTNQETQYF.

This chain uses TRBV12-5 with TRBJ1-2; a possible D gene is TRBD1 (5 bases). The CDR3 loop spans 13 amino acids. With 2 bases removed from V and 5 bases from J, the gap between germline ends came to 9 bases. Germline V gene sequence: CDR1 LGHNT, CDR2 FRNRAP. The CDR3, as DNA: TGTGCTAGTGGTTTGCAGGCAGGGTATGGCTACACCTTC. This sequence encodes CASGLQAGYGYTF.

V gene TRBV3-1 (or the pseudogene TRBV3-2) combines with J gene TRBJ2-5, with TRBD2 identical over 13 bases. V gave up 4 bases and J gave up 5 bases; unmatched junction bases: 10. This CDR3 has 17 residues. Germline lookup yields CDR1 LGHDT and CDR2 YNNKEL (reference sequence). CDR3 nucleotide sequence: TGTGCCAGCAGCCTCTGGACTAGCGGGGGATCGTCCGAGACCCAGTACTTC. It is translated as CASSLWTSGGSSETQYF.

This clone was observed once. V is TRBV27 and J is TRBJ1-5, with TRBD1 matching over 8 bases. The CDR3 is 15 amino acids. Trimming removed 6 bases from V and 6 bases from J; junction bases left unmatched: 10. CDR1 and CDR2 from the germline V gene are MNHEY and SMNVEV (reference sequence). For the CDR3, the DNA is TGTGCCAGCAGGACGACAGGGGAAGGGAGTCAGCCCCAGCATTTT. Protein product: CASRTTGEGSQPQHF.

The CDR3 DNA sequence: TGTGCCAGTAGTATATCTGGCTACGAGCAGTACTTC. As protein: CASSISGYEQYF. The chain uses TRBV19 and TRBJ2-7, with D unresolved. Germline-derived CDR1 and CDR2 are LNHDA and SQIVND (reference sequence). The CDR3 extends over 12 amino acids. V lost 2 bases, J lost 3 bases, and 5 bases lay in between.

The CDR3 bases are TGTGCCAGCAGCAAAGAGAAACAGGGATGGACTGAAGCTTTCTTT. Its protein product is CASSKEKQGWTEAFF. The chain carries TRBV21-1 and TRBJ1-1; no DNA check was done on the table's D call, TRBD1. TRBV21-1 is assigned pseudogene status. The CDR3 sequence is 15 residues long.

V usage is TRBV5-6 and J usage is TRBJ2-5; D is ambiguous. Trimming removed 4 bases at V and 5 bases at J, with 15 bases between. The germline CDR1 and CDR2 sequences are SGHDT and YYEEEE. This CDR3 is 14 amino acids long. CDR3 protein: CASSHRLPGETQYF. The CDR3 DNA reads as TGTGCCAGCAGCCATCGGCTCCCTGGGGAGACCCAGTACTTC.

The V gene is TRBV5-1, the J gene TRBJ1-1; 7 nucleotides agree with TRBD1. Germline CDR1 and CDR2: SGHRS and YFSETQ. J lost 1 base, V lost 3 bases, and 3 bases had no gene match. CDR3 length: 14 amino acids. The CDR3 DNA reads TGCGCCAGCAGCTGGGACAGACAGAACACTGAAGCTTTCTTT. Translation gives CASSWDRQNTEAFF.

On this clone itself: One end of the junction varies from germline; a read error may be responsible. The gene calls are TRBV7-8 and TRBJ2-3; 13 bases match TRBD2. The V gene's germline CDR1 is SGHVS and CDR2 FQNEAQ. The CDR3 totals 12 residues. Here the CDR3 reads CASSRTSGGPRF. CDR3 in DNA: TGTGCCAGCAGCCGGACTAGCGGGGGACCACGGTTT.